The sequence of this T cell receptor (beta chain) was determined in a study of blood T cell repertoires in COVID-19. Whole-study context: PBMCs, B-cell-depleted T cells, or T cells were the source of the cDNA or gDNA that made up the material.

Per the authors' pipeline: Quantification of nucleated cells was approximated via reference gene primer amplification. Libraries were prepared by immunoSEQ multiplex PCR; TCRdb keeps only in-frame clonotypes and omits some of them. From that table come the V and J calls and clone size; the DNA was used to work out D and trimming. Of about 120,000 clones listed, around 83% are singletons. Participant ages covered about 18 to 95 years across about two dozen US areas. Categorization into cohorts depended on clinical history that participants reported. CDR1 MGHRA and CDR2 YSYEKL come from the germline V gene. The V gene end was trimmed by 0 bases and the J gene end by 5 bases; junction bases not matched to a gene: 5. There are 15 residues in the CDR3.

This sequence originates from a woman under 40 who had recovered from COVID-19. Sequencing was done on a sample of PBMCs or T cells enriched from blood (not recorded which). The chain is built from TRBV4-1 and TRBJ2-3, with 7 bases that match TRBD2. The CDR3 region has the DNA TGCGCCAGCAGCCAAGATCTAGCGGAGGTAGATACGCAGTATTTT. Residues: CASSQDLAEVDTQYF.